This T cell receptor beta chain was captured in a study of blood T cell repertoires in COVID-19 (dated by TCRdb to the early 2020s). Notes on the research overall: Samples covering the acute and convalescent phases of COVID-19 were provided by collaborators in the United States, Italy and Spain. The material from the prospective study consisted of cDNA or gDNA derived from T cells, B-cell-depleted T cells, or PBMCs. The dataset comprised deeply sampled blood TCRbeta repertoires from subjects exposed to, actively infected with, or recovered from COVID-19. A freely available public database, intended as a resource for researchers studying the immune response to SARS-CoV-2, is where the repertoires were released. The samples were drawn from two sources: the first 160 participants of the ongoing ImmuneRACE study, and 1,200 or so subjects contributed by 6 global collaborators. The sample metadata nearly always contained a de-identified subject ID, COVID-19 status, age in years and sex. HLA class I and class II types, where available, came from metadata supplied by the sample provider rather than from assay-based typing. Overall study outcomes, separate from this receptor: How much clinical and demographic metadata was included differed by source and by participant, and the metadata was provided uncurated.

The immunoSEQ Assay, a bias-controlled multiplex PCR, was used to amplify TCRbeta CDR3 regions from genomic DNA. The published analysis was carried out like this. The number of nucleated cells in each sample was estimated by amplification of reference gene primers within the assay. Sequence reads were collapsed and filtered to measure the absolute abundance of every unique TCRbeta CDR3 rearrangement. For each sample, productive Simpson clonality was calculated as the square root of Simpson's diversity index across productive rearrangements. Here the immuneACCESS table is served through TCRdb, limited to in-frame sequences with V and J called. Missing clones are a known gap in these copies; in checked studies unresolved V genes cover under half, and the rest lacks a known reason. D and trimming come from the DNA, and the V and J calls and clone size come from that table. The sample profile shows some 78,000 clones; roughly 85% of them were found once. The biggest ten clones account for roughly 5% of the sample.

The collaborating institutions used their own protocols to collect whole blood in K2EDTA tubes. Collaborator samples were shipped for TCRbeta analysis as frozen whole blood, isolated PBMCs, or DNA extracted from either sample type. Note on this clone: This receptor's antigen is unknown. No base quality values were provided; no much bigger clone lies one nucleotide off.

CDR1 and CDR2, per the germline V gene, are MNHEY and SVGAGI. V loses 6 bases of germline sequence and J loses 8 bases, and the interval between the two ends is 14 bases. The CDR3 spans 14 residues, from the cysteine through the phenylalanine. Just the 42-base CDR3 DNA is kept, in frame starting at base 1. The TCR originated in a woman older than 75 with active or convalescent COVID-19. What was sequenced was peripheral blood. The chain uses TRBV6-5 and TRBJ1-6; the D gene identity is not certain. The CDR3 reads CASSRQAMHSPLHF. The DNA reads as follows: TGTGCCAGCAGCCGCCAGGCGATGCATTCACCCCTCCACTTT.